The clone carrying this T cell receptor (beta chain) was detected many times. CDR3 regions were amplified by Arm-PCR using iRepertoire HTBI primers to build TCR beta libraries. TCRdb re-derived calls from the multiplex PCR reads in MiXCR, one entry per CDR3 protein. The repertoire holds about 400,000 distinct CDR3 sequences, with about 16% as singletons. This record comes from a study of regulatory T cells in long-lasting Graves disease. Germline assignment: CDR1 MNHEY and CDR2 SVGAGI. Trimming removed 4 bases from V and 4 bases from J; junction bases left unmatched: 18. The CDR3 covers 20 residues. Time point: newly diagnosed GD, antithyroid drugs for less than 3 months. The TCR library was made from RNA extracted from PBMCs.

This chain links TRBV6-5 with TRBJ2-7, with 14 nucleotides matching TRBD2. The starting material was peripheral blood mononuclear cells (PBMCs), obtained at new diagnosis, from a patient treated with antithyroid drugs. The receptor comes from a female donor with Graves disease. The CDR3: CASSWALGTSGRKLLYEQYF. CDR3 coding DNA: TGTGCCAGCAGTTGGGCCTTGGGGACTAGCGGGAGAAAATTGCTTTACGAGCAGTACTTC.